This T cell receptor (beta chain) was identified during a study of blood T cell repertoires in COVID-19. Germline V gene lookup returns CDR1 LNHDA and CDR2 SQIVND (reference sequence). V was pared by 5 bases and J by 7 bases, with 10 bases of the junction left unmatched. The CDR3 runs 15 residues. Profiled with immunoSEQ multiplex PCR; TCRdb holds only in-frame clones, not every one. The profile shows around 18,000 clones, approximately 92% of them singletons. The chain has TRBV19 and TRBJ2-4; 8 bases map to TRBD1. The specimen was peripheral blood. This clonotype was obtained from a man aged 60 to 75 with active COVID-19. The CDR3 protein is CASSSDQGALNIQYF. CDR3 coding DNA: TGTGCCAGTAGTTCCGATCAGGGGGCTTTGAACATTCAGTACTTC.